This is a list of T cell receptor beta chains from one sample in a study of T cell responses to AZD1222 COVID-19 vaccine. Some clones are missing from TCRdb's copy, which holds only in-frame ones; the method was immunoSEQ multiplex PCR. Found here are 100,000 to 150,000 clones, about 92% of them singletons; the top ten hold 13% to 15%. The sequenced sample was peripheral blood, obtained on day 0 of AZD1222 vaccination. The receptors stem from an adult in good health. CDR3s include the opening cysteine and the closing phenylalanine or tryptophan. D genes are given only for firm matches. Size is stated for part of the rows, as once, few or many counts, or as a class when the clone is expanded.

cdr3_aa: CASSSRPHGTAPNEKLFF; clone_size: NA; j_call: TRBJ1-4; d_call: TRBD1; v_call: TRBV27
cdr3_aa: CASSPKPGTHSDSPLHF; clone_size: NA; j_call: TRBJ1-6; d_call: NA; v_call: TRBV11-2
cdr3_aa: CASSLVRGPYEQYF; clone_size: NA; j_call: TRBJ2-7; d_call: TRBD1; v_call: TRBV7-9
cdr3_aa: CASSLRGAGEKLFF; clone_size: NA; j_call: TRBJ1-4; d_call: NA; v_call: TRBV5-6
cdr3_aa: CASSQDILYNEQFF; clone_size: NA; j_call: TRBJ2-1; d_call: NA; v_call: TRBV4-3
cdr3_aa: CASGFQQRNSPLHF; clone_size: NA; j_call: TRBJ1-6; d_call: NA; v_call: TRBV12-5
cdr3_aa: CASIQDQQETQYF; clone_size: NA; j_call: TRBJ2-5; d_call: NA; v_call: TRBV6-6
cdr3_aa: CASSESRNTEAFF; clone_size: once; j_call: TRBJ1-1; d_call: NA; v_call: TRBV10-2
cdr3_aa: CASSLTSGNSYNEQFF; clone_size: few; j_call: TRBJ2-1; d_call: TRBD2; v_call: TRBV11-3
cdr3_aa: CASSLTSQGYSGANVLTF; clone_size: once; j_call: TRBJ2-6; d_call: TRBD1; v_call: TRBV27
cdr3_aa: CASSLDRGPDSGNTIYF; clone_size: NA; j_call: TRBJ1-3; d_call: NA; v_call: TRBV7-8
cdr3_aa: CASSYRVGDTEAFF; clone_size: NA; j_call: TRBJ1-1; d_call: NA; v_call: TRBV2
cdr3_aa: CASSLGLAYNEQFF; clone_size: once; j_call: TRBJ2-1; d_call: NA; v_call: TRBV7-9
cdr3_aa: CASSQEGDKGDNEKLFF; clone_size: NA; j_call: TRBJ1-4; d_call: NA; v_call: TRBV3-1/TRBV3-2
cdr3_aa: CASTFRVLNTGELFF; clone_size: NA; j_call: TRBJ2-2; d_call: NA; v_call: TRBV6-5
cdr3_aa: CASSYSGGAGETQYF; clone_size: NA; j_call: TRBJ2-5; d_call: TRBD2; v_call: TRBV6-5
cdr3_aa: CASSLPQGSEVEAFF; clone_size: NA; j_call: TRBJ1-1; d_call: NA; v_call: TRBV7-9
cdr3_aa: CASSGAHDYGPGSAYGYTF; clone_size: NA; j_call: TRBJ1-2; d_call: NA; v_call: TRBV2
cdr3_aa: CASSDRTSNEKLFF; clone_size: NA; j_call: TRBJ1-4; d_call: NA; v_call: TRBV27
cdr3_aa: CASSFRAGGPYEQYF; clone_size: once; j_call: TRBJ2-7; d_call: TRBD2; v_call: TRBV11-2
cdr3_aa: CASSPTGTGGYGYTF; clone_size: NA; j_call: TRBJ1-2; d_call: TRBD1; v_call: TRBV18
cdr3_aa: CASSSPVSGANVLTF; clone_size: NA; j_call: TRBJ2-6; d_call: NA; v_call: TRBV27
cdr3_aa: CASSHGRVNYGYTF; clone_size: few; j_call: TRBJ1-2; d_call: NA; v_call: TRBV14
cdr3_aa: CASSLLSNQPQHF; clone_size: once; j_call: TRBJ1-5; d_call: NA; v_call: TRBV28
cdr3_aa: CATSERGYGYTF; clone_size: once; j_call: TRBJ1-2; d_call: NA; v_call: TRBV24-1
cdr3_aa: CASSLISGAGELFF; clone_size: NA; j_call: TRBJ2-2; d_call: NA; v_call: TRBV6-5
cdr3_aa: CASSLAASPYEQYF; clone_size: NA; j_call: TRBJ2-7; d_call: NA; v_call: TRBV5-1
cdr3_aa: CASSLGREGESGYTF; clone_size: NA; j_call: TRBJ1-2; d_call: NA; v_call: TRBV9
cdr3_aa: CASRTGTGSGKEKLFF; clone_size: NA; j_call: TRBJ1-4; d_call: NA; v_call: TRBV3-1/TRBV3-2
cdr3_aa: CASSYIRALEQYF; clone_size: NA; j_call: TRBJ2-7; d_call: NA; v_call: TRBV6-2/TRBV6-3
cdr3_aa: CASSLVFYEQYF; clone_size: once; j_call: TRBJ2-7; d_call: NA; v_call: TRBV11-2
cdr3_aa: CASSPVEGADYGYTF; clone_size: NA; j_call: TRBJ1-2; d_call: TRBD1; v_call: TRBV18
cdr3_aa: CASSYVGPGPNTEAFF; clone_size: NA; j_call: TRBJ1-1; d_call: NA; v_call: TRBV6-2/TRBV6-3
cdr3_aa: CASRPQNTGELFF; clone_size: NA; j_call: TRBJ2-2; d_call: NA; v_call: TRBV12-2
cdr3_aa: CASSGEGTDTQYF; clone_size: few; j_call: TRBJ2-3; d_call: NA; v_call: TRBV6-5
cdr3_aa: CASSYLWNSPGGELFF; clone_size: NA; j_call: TRBJ2-2; d_call: NA; v_call: TRBV6-5
cdr3_aa: CASSPRQGRELFF; clone_size: NA; j_call: TRBJ2-2; d_call: TRBD1; v_call: TRBV5-1
cdr3_aa: CASSLVGTQGNIQYF; clone_size: NA; j_call: TRBJ2-4; d_call: NA; v_call: TRBV7-2
cdr3_aa: CASSPRQVGTGVTEKLFF; clone_size: NA; j_call: TRBJ1-4; d_call: TRBD1; v_call: TRBV18
cdr3_aa: CASSRVAGDPYEQYF; clone_size: NA; j_call: TRBJ2-7; d_call: TRBD2; v_call: TRBV9
cdr3_aa: CSARENTEAFF; clone_size: NA; j_call: TRBJ1-1; d_call: NA; v_call: TRBV29-1
cdr3_aa: CASSVTPGGYGYTF; clone_size: NA; j_call: TRBJ1-2; d_call: TRBD1; v_call: TRBV9
cdr3_aa: CSVETVVAFF; clone_size: NA; j_call: TRBJ1-1; d_call: NA; v_call: TRBV29-1
cdr3_aa: CASSLEAETQYF; clone_size: NA; j_call: TRBJ2-5; d_call: NA; v_call: TRBV7-2
cdr3_aa: CASSLSILVVDEQFF; clone_size: NA; j_call: TRBJ2-1; d_call: NA; v_call: TRBV27
cdr3_aa: CASSQDPPGQQQETQYF; clone_size: NA; j_call: TRBJ2-5; d_call: NA; v_call: TRBV4-3
cdr3_aa: CASPTRTIQTTSTDTQYF; clone_size: once; j_call: TRBJ2-3; d_call: NA; v_call: TRBV11-3
cdr3_aa: CASSHYLIAPTEETQYF; clone_size: NA; j_call: TRBJ2-5; d_call: NA; v_call: TRBV3-1/TRBV3-2
cdr3_aa: CASSHDSYEQYF; clone_size: NA; j_call: TRBJ2-7; d_call: NA; v_call: TRBV14
cdr3_aa: CSASRTGAQETQYF; clone_size: NA; j_call: TRBJ2-5; d_call: TRBD1; v_call: TRBV20-1
cdr3_aa: CASSPSRGGGTDTQYF; clone_size: NA; j_call: TRBJ2-3; d_call: NA; v_call: TRBV18
cdr3_aa: CASSLGLNTEAFF; clone_size: once; j_call: TRBJ1-1; d_call: NA; v_call: TRBV5-4
cdr3_aa: CASTRGTTYSPLHF; clone_size: NA; j_call: TRBJ1-6; d_call: NA; v_call: TRBV28
cdr3_aa: CASSEEAASEQYF; clone_size: NA; j_call: TRBJ2-7; d_call: NA; v_call: TRBV2
cdr3_aa: CASTLVQGDTGELFF; clone_size: NA; j_call: TRBJ2-2; d_call: NA; v_call: TRBV21-1
cdr3_aa: CASSGYRVGYTF; clone_size: NA; j_call: TRBJ1-2; d_call: NA; v_call: TRBV5-1
cdr3_aa: CASSYRDTFNSPLHF; clone_size: NA; j_call: TRBJ1-6; d_call: NA; v_call: TRBV6-5
cdr3_aa: CASSERGTSTYEQYF; clone_size: NA; j_call: TRBJ2-7; d_call: NA; v_call: TRBV2
cdr3_aa: CASSPGRTTDTQYF; clone_size: NA; j_call: TRBJ2-3; d_call: NA; v_call: TRBV6-5